The rows below give T cell receptor beta chains drawn from one sample of a study of T cell changes during pregnancy in multiple sclerosis. Only in-frame clones appear in the TCRdb table, and some are missing; sequencing was by immunoSEQ multiplex PCR. Of some 14,000 clones listed, approximately 80% were seen once; the top ten hold roughly 15%. This specimen was CD8+ T cells from peripheral blood mononuclear cells, taken after pregnancy. These receptors were collected from a female donor in good health, enrolled as a control in a pregnancy study. The CDR3 runs from the conserved cysteine through the conserved F or W. A D gene is named only where the DNA matches it firmly. Part of the rows lack a size; the others show once, few, many or a class for expanded clones.

d_call j_call clone_size v_call cdr3_aa cdr3_nt
TRBD2 TRBJ2-7 . TRBV28 CASRAGEAEQYF TGTGCCAGTAGAGCGGGAGAAGCCGAGCAGTACTTC
. TRBJ2-6 . TRBV28 CASTKIPVSGANVLTF TGTGCCAGCACCAAAATTCCAGTCTCTGGGGCCAACGTCCTGACTTTC
. TRBJ1-1 . TRBV5-6 CASTEIYSSNTEAFF TGTGCCAGCACCGAAATATATAGCTCGAACACTGAAGCTTTCTTT
. TRBJ2-3 . TRBV5-6 CATSLGPGTDTQYF TGTGCCACCTCTTTGGGCCCGGGCACAGATACGCAGTATTTT
TRBD1 TRBJ2-2 . TRBV6-5 CASSYGTGDTGELFF TGTGCCAGCAGTTACGGGACAGGGGACACCGGGGAGCTGTTTTTT
. TRBJ1-5 . TRBV27 CASSLWRDSNQPQHF TGTGCCAGCAGTTTGTGGCGGGATAGCAATCAGCCCCAGCATTTT
TRBD2 TRBJ2-3 . TRBV10-1 CASSESPGLATDTQYF TGCGCCAGCAGCGAATCCCCGGGACTAGCGACAGATACGCAGTATTTT
. TRBJ2-1 . TRBV7-9 CASSPLGAGADEQFF TGTGCCAGCAGCCCTTTGGGGGCTGGCGCCGATGAGCAGTTCTTC
. TRBJ1-2 . TRBV7-2 CASSPVPGGGYGYTF TGTGCCAGCAGCCCCGTCCCGGGGGGGGGCTATGGCTACACCTTC
. TRBJ2-7 . TRBV30 CAWSGLGVMAATAYEQYF TGTGCCTGGAGTGGTCTAGGTGTTATGGCGGCGACTGCCTACGAGCAGTACTTC
. TRBJ2-7 . TRBV27 CASSGGRGAYEQYF TGTGCCAGCAGTGGGGGGAGGGGGGCCTACGAGCAGTACTTC
. TRBJ1-6 . TRBV5-1 CASSLYGSGNSPLHF TGCGCCAGCAGCTTGTACGGGTCGGGAAATTCACCCCTCCACTTT
TRBD1 TRBJ2-1 . TRBV19 CASSETGEPYNEQFF TGTGCCAGTAGTGAGACAGGGGAGCCTTACAATGAGCAGTTCTTC
TRBD2 TRBJ2-3 . TRBV6-1 CASSELAGGPDTQYF TGTGCCAGCAGTGAACTAGCGGGAGGGCCAGATACGCAGTATTTT
. TRBJ2-5 . TRBV10-1 CASSVSVQETQYF TGCGCCAGCAGTGTAAGCGTACAAGAGACCCAGTACTTC
. TRBJ2-3 . TRBV28 CASSLWSGSTDTQYF TGTGCCAGCAGTTTATGGTCAGGTAGCACAGATACGCAGTATTTT
. TRBJ1-1 . TRBV30 CAWSPGGGNTEAFF TGTGCCTGGAGTCCCGGGGGGGGGAACACTGAAGCTTTCTTT
TRBD1 TRBJ2-1 . TRBV15 CATSRLRGQGVNEQFF TGTGCCACCAGCAGACTCCGAGGACAGGGAGTCAATGAGCAGTTCTTC
TRBD2 TRBJ2-2 . TRBV6-6 CASSYTSDTGELFF TGTGCCAGCAGTTACACTAGCGACACCGGGGAGCTGTTTTTT
TRBD1 TRBJ2-7 once TRBV10-3 CAIRLGQTYEQYF TGTGCCATCAGGTTGGGACAGACTTACGAGCAGTACTTC
TRBD2 TRBJ2-5 . TRBV30 CAWSELAGAQETQYF TGTGCCTGGAGTGAGCTAGCGGGAGCACAAGAGACCCAGTACTTC
TRBD1 TRBJ2-3 . TRBV15 CATSRGQGDTDTQYF TGTGCCACCAGCAGGGGACAGGGGGACACAGATACGCAGTATTTT
. TRBJ2-7 . TRBV6-6 CASSFRYYEQYF TGTGCCAGCAGTTTCCGGTACTACGAGCAGTACTTC
TRBD1 TRBJ2-6 . TRBV13 CASSLMALGAGGYSGANVLTF TGTGCCAGCAGCTTGATGGCCCTTGGGGCAGGGGGTTACTCTGGGGCCAACGTCCTGACTTTC
TRBD2 TRBJ2-2 . TRBV6-4 CASSDGTSGDVGELFF TGTGCCAGCAGTGACGGGACTAGCGGGGACGTCGGGGAGCTGTTTTTT
TRBD2 TRBJ2-3 . TRBV6-1 CASMERETDTQYF TGTGCCAGCATGGAGCGGGAGACAGATACGCAGTATTTT
. TRBJ2-3 . TRBV5-1 CASSLFLAGSRDTQYF TGCGCCAGCAGCTTGTTTTTGGCGGGATCGAGAGATACGCAGTATTTT
TRBD1 TRBJ1-1 . TRBV9 CASSVEGDRGKDTEAFF TGTGCCAGCAGCGTAGAGGGGGACAGGGGAAAGGACACTGAAGCTTTCTTT
. TRBJ2-2 . TRBV9 CASSVGTFTGELFF TGTGCCAGCAGCGTAGGGACATTCACCGGGGAGCTGTTTTTT
TRBD1 TRBJ2-7 . TRBV7-8 CASSSTGITQYF TGTGCCAGCAGCTCGACAGGGATAACGCAGTACTTC
TRBD1 TRBJ1-2 . TRBV10-3 CAISEPGQGHNYGYTF TGTGCCATCAGTGAGCCGGGACAGGGACATAACTATGGCTACACCTTC
. TRBJ1-2 . TRBV6-6 CASSPDRIYGYTF TGTGCCAGCAGTCCCGACAGAATCTATGGCTACACCTTC
TRBD2 TRBJ2-3 . TRBV27 CASSLSRGELGDTQYF TGTGCCAGCAGTTTATCCCGGGGGGAGCTGGGAGATACGCAGTATTTT
TRBD1 TRBJ2-7 . TRBV7-6 CASSDEQGVRSYEQYF TGTGCCAGCAGCGACGAACAGGGGGTCCGATCCTACGAGCAGTACTTC
. TRBJ1-6 . TRBV5-1 CASSSQRDNSPLHF TGCGCCAGCAGCTCACAGAGGGATAATTCACCCCTCCACTTT
. TRBJ1-4 . TRBV4-2 CASSPHRATNEKLFF TGTGCCAGCAGCCCCCACAGAGCAACTAATGAAAAACTGTTTTTT
TRBD2 TRBJ2-1 . TRBV7-8 CASSLEASGSLNEQFF TGTGCCAGCAGCTTAGAGGCTAGCGGGAGCCTAAATGAGCAGTTCTTC
TRBD2 TRBJ2-3 . TRBV6-4 CASAVGGGDTDTQYF TGTGCCAGCGCGGTTGGGGGAGGGGACACAGATACGCAGTATTTT
TRBD1 TRBJ1-5 . TRBV6-1 CASSEGGQPRNQPQHF TGTGCCAGCAGTGAAGGGGGACAGCCTCGCAATCAGCCCCAGCATTTT
TRBD1 TRBJ1-1 once TRBV19 CASSMGQGTEAFF TGTGCCAGTAGTATGGGACAGGGCACTGAAGCTTTCTTT
TRBD2 TRBJ2-1 . TRBV25-1 CASSDFPSGGPYNEQFF TGTGCCAGCAGTGATTTCCCGTCGGGGGGACCCTACAATGAGCAGTTCTTC
TRBD1 TRBJ2-1 . TRBV6-4 CASSGDGTANEQFF TGTGCCAGCAGTGGAGACGGGACAGCTAATGAGCAGTTCTTC